This T cell receptor beta chain stems from a study of cytomegalovirus exposure and HLA in healthy donors. The PCR contained 60 Vbeta and 13 Jbeta primers. Sequenced by immunoSEQ multiplex PCR; TCRdb stores in-frame clones only, minus some. In total, the table holds about 110,000 clones. Study results and limitations: Relative to equally common others, HLA-associated TCR beta chains showed greater clonal expansion in a later analysis.

Trimming left V 3 bases short and J 0 bases short, with 8 bases between. Germline CDR1 and CDR2: LNHNV and YYDKDF (reference sequence). CDR3 length: 14 amino acids. Regarding this clone: The antigen is unknown.

The sequence derives from a man younger than 35 in good health and CMV-seronegative. Sequenced sample: PBMCs. The rearrangement joins TRBV15 to TRBJ1-1, with unresolved D. CDR3 region: CATSRVLLNTEAFF. The CDR3, as DNA: TGTGCCACCAGCAGGGTTCTATTGAACACTGAAGCTTTCTTT.